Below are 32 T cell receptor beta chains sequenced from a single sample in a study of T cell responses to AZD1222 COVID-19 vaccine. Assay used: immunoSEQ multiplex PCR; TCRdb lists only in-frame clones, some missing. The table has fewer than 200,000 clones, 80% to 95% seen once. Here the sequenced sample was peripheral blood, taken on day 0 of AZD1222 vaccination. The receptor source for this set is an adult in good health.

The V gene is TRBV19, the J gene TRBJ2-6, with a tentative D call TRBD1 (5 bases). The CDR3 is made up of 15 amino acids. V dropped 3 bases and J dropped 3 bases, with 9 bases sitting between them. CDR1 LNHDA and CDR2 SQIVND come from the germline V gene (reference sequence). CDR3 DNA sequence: TGTGCCAGTAGTATCCAGGGTAGTGGGGCCAACGTCCTGACTTTC. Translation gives CASSIQGSGANVLTF.

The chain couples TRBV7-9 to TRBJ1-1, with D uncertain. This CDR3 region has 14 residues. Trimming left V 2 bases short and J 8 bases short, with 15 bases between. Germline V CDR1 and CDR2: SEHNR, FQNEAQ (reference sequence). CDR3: CASSLSGIYGEAFF. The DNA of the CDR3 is TGTGCCAGCAGCTTATCGGGGATCTACGGGGAAGCTTTCTTT.

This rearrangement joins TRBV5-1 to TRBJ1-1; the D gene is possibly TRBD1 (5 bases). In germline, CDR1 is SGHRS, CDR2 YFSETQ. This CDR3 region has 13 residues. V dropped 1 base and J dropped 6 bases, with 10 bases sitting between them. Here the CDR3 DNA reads TGCGCCAGCAGCTTGTTAGGGGTCCCTGAAGCTTTCTTT. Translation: CASSLLGVPEAFF.

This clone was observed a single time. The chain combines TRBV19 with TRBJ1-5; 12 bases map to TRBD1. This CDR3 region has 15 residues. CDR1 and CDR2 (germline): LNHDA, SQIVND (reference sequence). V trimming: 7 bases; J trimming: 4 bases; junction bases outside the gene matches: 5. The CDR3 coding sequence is TGTGCCAGTACGGGACAGGGGGCCGGGAATCAGCCCCAGCATTTT. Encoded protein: CASTGQGAGNQPQHF.

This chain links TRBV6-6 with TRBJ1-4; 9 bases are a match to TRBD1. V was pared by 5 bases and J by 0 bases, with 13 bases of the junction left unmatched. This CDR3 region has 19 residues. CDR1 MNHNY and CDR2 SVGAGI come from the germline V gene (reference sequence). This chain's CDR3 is CASSRRDRALLATNEKLFF. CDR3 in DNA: TGTGCCAGCAGTCGTCGGGACAGGGCCCTTCTTGCAACTAATGAAAAACTGTTTTTT.

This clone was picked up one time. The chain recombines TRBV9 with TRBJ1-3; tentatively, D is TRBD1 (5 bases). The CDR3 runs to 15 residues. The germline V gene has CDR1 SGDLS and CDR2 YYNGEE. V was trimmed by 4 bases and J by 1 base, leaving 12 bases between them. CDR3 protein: CASSTNSGSGNTIYF. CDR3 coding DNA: TGTGCCAGCAGCACGAACTCAGGGTCTGGAAACACCATATATTTT.

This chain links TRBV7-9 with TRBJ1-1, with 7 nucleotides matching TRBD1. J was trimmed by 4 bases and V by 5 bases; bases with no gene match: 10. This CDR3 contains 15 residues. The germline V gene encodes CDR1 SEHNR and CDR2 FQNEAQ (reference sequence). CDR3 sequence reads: CASSPRQGRGTEAFF. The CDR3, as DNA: TGTGCCAGCAGCCCCCGACAGGGCCGAGGCACTGAAGCTTTCTTT.

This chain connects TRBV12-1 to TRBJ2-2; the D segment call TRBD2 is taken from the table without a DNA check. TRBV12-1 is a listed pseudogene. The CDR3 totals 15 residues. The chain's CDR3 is CASSFGDSYTGELFF. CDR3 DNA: TGTGCCAGCAGCTTTGGCGACTCTTACACCGGGGAGCTGTTTTTT.

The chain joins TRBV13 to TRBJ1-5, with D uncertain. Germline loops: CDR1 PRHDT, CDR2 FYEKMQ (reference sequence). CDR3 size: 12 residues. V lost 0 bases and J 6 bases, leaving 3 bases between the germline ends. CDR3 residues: CASSLGRQPQHF. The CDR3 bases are TGTGCCAGCAGCTTAGGTCGTCAGCCCCAGCATTTT.

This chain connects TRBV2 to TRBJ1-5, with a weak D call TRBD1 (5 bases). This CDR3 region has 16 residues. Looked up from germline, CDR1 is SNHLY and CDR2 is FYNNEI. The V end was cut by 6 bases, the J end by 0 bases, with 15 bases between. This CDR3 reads CASRVQVGYSNQPQHF. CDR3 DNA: TGTGCCAGCAGGGTACAGGTGGGATATAGCAATCAGCCCCAGCATTTT.

CDR3: CASSEAATSGEKLFF. CDR3 coding DNA: TGTGCCAGCAGTGAAGCGGCCACATCTGGAGAAAAACTGTTTTTT. The chain is built from TRBV2 and TRBJ1-4, with D unresolved. The germline V and J ends were trimmed by 0 bases and 8 bases, with 13 bases remaining between them. The CDR3 is 15 amino acids. CDR1 SNHLY and CDR2 FYNNEI come from the germline V gene.

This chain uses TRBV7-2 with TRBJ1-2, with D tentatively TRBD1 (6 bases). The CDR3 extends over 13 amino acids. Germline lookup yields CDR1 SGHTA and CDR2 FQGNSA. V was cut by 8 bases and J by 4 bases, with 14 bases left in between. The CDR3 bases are TGTGCCAGCGAGTCCGGGGGGCCCTATGGCTACACCTTC. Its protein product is CASESGGPYGYTF.

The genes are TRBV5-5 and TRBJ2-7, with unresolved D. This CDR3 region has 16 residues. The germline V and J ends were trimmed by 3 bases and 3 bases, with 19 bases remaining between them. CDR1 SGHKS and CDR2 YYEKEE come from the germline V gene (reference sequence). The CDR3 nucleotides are TGTGCCAGCAGCTCCCCCCAGCAAGCACACCACTACGAGCAGTACTTC. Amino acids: CASSSPQQAHHYEQYF.

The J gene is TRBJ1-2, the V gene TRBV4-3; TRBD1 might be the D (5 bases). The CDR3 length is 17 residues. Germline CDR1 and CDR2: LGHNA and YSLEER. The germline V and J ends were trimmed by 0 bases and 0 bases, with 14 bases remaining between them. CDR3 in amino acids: CASSQDLNGGTNYGYTF. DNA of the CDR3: TGCGCCAGCAGCCAAGATCTCAATGGGGGGACTAACTATGGCTACACCTTC.

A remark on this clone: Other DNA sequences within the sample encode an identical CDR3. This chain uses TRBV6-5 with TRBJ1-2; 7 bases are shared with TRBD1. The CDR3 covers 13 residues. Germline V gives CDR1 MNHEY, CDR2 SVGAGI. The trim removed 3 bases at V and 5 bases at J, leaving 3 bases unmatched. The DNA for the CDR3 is TGTGCCAGCAGTTATTCACAGGGGTATGGCTACACCTTC. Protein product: CASSYSQGYGYTF.

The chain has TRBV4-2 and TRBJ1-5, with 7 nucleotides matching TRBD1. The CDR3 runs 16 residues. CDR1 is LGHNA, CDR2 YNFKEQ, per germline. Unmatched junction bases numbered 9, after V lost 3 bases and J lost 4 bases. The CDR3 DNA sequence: TGTGCCAGCAGCCAGTCGACCGGGACAGCTAATCAGCCCCAGCATTTT. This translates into CASSQSTGTANQPQHF.

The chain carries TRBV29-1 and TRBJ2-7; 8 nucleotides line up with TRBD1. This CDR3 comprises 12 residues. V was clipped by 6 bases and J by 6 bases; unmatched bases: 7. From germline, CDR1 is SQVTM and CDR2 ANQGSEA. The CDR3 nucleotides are TGCAGCGTCAGGGGGCAGACTTTCGAGCAGTACTTC. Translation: CSVRGQTFEQYF.

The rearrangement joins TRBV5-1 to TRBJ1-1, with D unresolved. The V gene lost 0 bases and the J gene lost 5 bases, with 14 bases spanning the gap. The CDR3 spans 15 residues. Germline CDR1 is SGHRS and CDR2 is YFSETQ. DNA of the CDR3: TGCGCCAGCAGCTTGGATCCGGGCTTGGAAACTGAAGCTTTCTTT. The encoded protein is CASSLDPGLETEAFF.

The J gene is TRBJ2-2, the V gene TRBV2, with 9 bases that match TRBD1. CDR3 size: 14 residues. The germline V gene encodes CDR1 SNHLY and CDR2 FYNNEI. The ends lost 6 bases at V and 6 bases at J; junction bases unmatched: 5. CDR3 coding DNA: TGTGCCAGCAGCTACAGGGGGCCCGCCGGGGAGCTGTTTTTT. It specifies CASSYRGPAGELFF.

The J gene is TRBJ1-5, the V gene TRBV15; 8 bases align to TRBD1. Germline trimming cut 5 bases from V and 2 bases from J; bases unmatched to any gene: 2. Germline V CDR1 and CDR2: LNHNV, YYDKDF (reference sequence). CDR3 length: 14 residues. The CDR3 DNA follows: TGTGCCACCAGCCGGGGACAGGGCAATCAGCCCCAGCATTTT. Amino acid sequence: CATSRGQGNQPQHF.

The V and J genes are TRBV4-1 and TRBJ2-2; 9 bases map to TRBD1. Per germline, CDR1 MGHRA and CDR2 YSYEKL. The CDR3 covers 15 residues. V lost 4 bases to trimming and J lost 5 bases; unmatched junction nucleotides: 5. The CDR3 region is CASSPRQGGTGELFF. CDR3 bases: TGCGCCAGCAGCCCTCGACAGGGGGGAACCGGGGAGCTGTTTTTT.

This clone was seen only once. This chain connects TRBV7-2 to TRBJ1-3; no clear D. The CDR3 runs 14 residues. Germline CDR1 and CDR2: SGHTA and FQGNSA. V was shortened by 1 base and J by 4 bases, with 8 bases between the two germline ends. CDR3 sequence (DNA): TGTGCCAGCAGCTTAGAATCCCGGGGAAACACCATATATTTT. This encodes CASSLESRGNTIYF.

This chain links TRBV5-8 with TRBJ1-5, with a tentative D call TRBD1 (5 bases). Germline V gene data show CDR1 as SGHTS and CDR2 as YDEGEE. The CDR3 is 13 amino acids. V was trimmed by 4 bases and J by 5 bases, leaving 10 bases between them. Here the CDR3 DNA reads TGTGCCAGCAGCGTACAGGAGGATCAGCCCCAGCATTTT. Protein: CASSVQEDQPQHF.

The CDR3 sequence: CASSVLAGRETQYF. The CDR3 nucleotides read TGTGCCAGCAGTGTGCTAGCGGGTCGAGAGACCCAGTACTTC. The gene calls are TRBV2 and TRBJ2-5, with TRBD2 matching 8 bases. The CDR3 covers 14 residues. Trimming at V came to 4 bases and at J to 4 bases, leaving 5 bases not matched to a gene. Germline loops: CDR1 SNHLY, CDR2 FYNNEI.

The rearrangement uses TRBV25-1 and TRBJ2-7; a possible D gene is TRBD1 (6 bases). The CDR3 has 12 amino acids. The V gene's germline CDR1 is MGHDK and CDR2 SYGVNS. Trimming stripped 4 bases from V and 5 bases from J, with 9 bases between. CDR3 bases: TGTGCCAGCAGTGTCAGGGGCGACGAGCAGTACTTC. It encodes CASSVRGDEQYF.

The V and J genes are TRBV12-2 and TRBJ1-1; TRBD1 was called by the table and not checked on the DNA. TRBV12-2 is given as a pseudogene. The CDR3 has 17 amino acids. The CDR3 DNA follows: TGTGCAAGTCGCTTTCGTTTCCAGGGTCTCATGAACACTGAAGCTTTCTTT. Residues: CASRFRFQGLMNTEAFF.

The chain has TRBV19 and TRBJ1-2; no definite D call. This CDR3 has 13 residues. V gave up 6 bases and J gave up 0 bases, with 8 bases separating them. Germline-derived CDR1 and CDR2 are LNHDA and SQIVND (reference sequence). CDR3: CASSGTSNYGYTF. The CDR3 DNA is TGTGCCAGTAGCGGCACCTCTAACTATGGCTACACCTTC.

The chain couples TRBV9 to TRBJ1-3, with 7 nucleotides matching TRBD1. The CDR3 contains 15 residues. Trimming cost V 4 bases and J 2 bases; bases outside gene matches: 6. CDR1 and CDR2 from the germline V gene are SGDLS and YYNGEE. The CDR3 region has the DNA TGTGCCAGCAGCCTTGGGACAGACCCTGGAAACACCATATATTTT. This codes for CASSLGTDPGNTIYF.

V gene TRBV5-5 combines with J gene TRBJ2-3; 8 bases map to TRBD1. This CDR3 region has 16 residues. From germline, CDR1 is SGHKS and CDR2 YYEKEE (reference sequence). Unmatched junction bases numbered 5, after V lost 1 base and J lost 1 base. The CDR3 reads CASSLIQGAGTDTQYF. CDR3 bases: TGTGCCAGCAGCTTGATTCAGGGGGCGGGCACAGATACGCAGTATTTT.

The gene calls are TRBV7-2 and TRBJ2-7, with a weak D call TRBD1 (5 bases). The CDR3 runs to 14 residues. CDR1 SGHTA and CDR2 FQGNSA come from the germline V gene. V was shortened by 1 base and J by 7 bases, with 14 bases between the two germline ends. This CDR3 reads CASSLGVGSGEQYV. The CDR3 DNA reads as TGTGCCAGCAGCTTAGGGGTAGGGTCAGGGGAGCAGTACGTC.

The CDR3 loop reads CASSVDGAGGYTF. The CDR3 DNA sequence: TGTGCCAGCAGCGTAGATGGGGCCGGCGGCTACACCTTC. The J gene is TRBJ1-2, the V gene TRBV9; a possible D gene is TRBD1 (5 bases). Trimming pared 0 bases from V and 8 bases from J, leaving 11 bases between. CDR1 SGDLS and CDR2 YYNGEE come from the germline V gene. The CDR3 length is 13 residues.

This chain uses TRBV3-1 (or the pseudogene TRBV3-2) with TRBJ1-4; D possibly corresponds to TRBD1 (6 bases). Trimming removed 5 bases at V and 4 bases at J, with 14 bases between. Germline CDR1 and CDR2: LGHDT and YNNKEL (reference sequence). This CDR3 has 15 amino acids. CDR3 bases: TGTGCCAGCAGCAGAGGACAGTTGTATAATGAAAAACTGTTTTTT. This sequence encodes CASSRGQLYNEKLFF.